The T cell receptor (beta chain) under discussion was sequenced for a study of vaccination and CD4 T cells after COVID-19. The wider study: Two of the convalescents were Hispanic, and the group consisted of six males and four females.

Germline assignment: CDR1 SGHVS and CDR2 FNYEAQ. V was cut by 4 bases and J by 5 bases, with 14 bases left in between. The CDR3 has 14 amino acids. This clonotype has only a few counts. Its antigen remains unknown. Researchers used the Oncomine TCR Beta short-read assay to sequence DNA from cultured CD4+ T cells. Cultures of CD4+ T cells served as the source for extracting genomic DNA. Using its own MiXCR run on the PCR reads, TCRdb lists one record per CDR3 protein. This sample yields approximately 17,000 distinct CDR3 sequences, of which about three fifths are seen a single time; more than 9.5% belongs to the top ten. The treatment denotes: roughly 11-day PBMC culture with coronavirus spike peptide pools or control peptides (ViraFEST assay).

The chain combines TRBV7-6 with TRBJ2-5; tentatively, D is TRBD2 (6 bases). Material for sequencing was CD4+ T cells from blood, cultured in vitro. The clonotype was recovered from a human donor who had recovered from COVID-19. CDR3 in amino acids: CASSSGLLRETQYF. The DNA of the CDR3 is TGTGCCAGCAGCTCGGGACTTCTTAGGGAGACCCAGTACTTC.